The 12 T cell receptor beta chains presented below share a single source sample, sequenced in a study of shared clonotypes between healthy human individuals. Some clones are missing from TCRdb's copy, which holds only in-frame ones; the method was immunoSEQ multiplex PCR. The table includes around 500,000 clones, over 70% detected once. Sequencing was performed on PBMCs. These TCRs come from a woman between 35 and 50 years old in good health. Some clones in this sample may be carry-over from other donors' samples.

This clone appeared many times. In the same sample, other DNA sequences code for this CDR3. This sequence joins TRBV5-1 and TRBJ2-3, with TRBD1 matching over 12 bases. The CDR3 contains 17 residues. Germline CDR1 is SGHRS and CDR2 is YFSETQ. J was trimmed by 2 bases and V by 2 bases; bases with no gene match: 6. The CDR3, as DNA: TGCGCCAGCAGCTTTCGGGGACAGGGGGCTGACACAGATACGCAGTATTTT. Protein product: CASSFRGQGADTDTQYF.

The chain employs TRBV4-1 and TRBJ1-2, with a possible D match to TRBD1 (6 bases). The germline CDR1 and CDR2 sequences are MGHRA and YSYEKL. The V gene lost 3 bases and the J gene lost 8 bases, with 16 bases spanning the gap. The CDR3 consists of 14 residues. The CDR3 sequence is CASSQPTGIFGYTF. The CDR3 DNA is TGCGCCAGCAGCCAGCCCACAGGGATCTTCGGCTACACCTTC.

This chain uses TRBV15 with TRBJ2-5, with D possibly being TRBD2 (6 bases). Trimming shortened V by 0 bases and J by 2 bases, and 10 bases separated the two germline ends. The CDR3 runs to 15 residues. Germline CDR1 is LNHNV and CDR2 is YYDKDF (reference sequence). Written as DNA, the CDR3 is TGTGCCACCAGCAGAGATAGGGGACTGCAAGAGACCCAGTACTTC. Its protein is CATSRDRGLQETQYF.

Of note for this clone: A far bigger clonotype differs at one base, so this is likely a read error. V gene TRBV4-3 combines with J gene TRBJ2-7, with 9 bases lining up with TRBD2. This CDR3 comprises 15 residues. Germline CDR1 LGHNA, CDR2 YSLEER. V gave up 4 bases and J gave up 2 bases; unmatched junction bases: 6. CDR3 sequence (DNA): TGCGCCAGCAGCCTAGTCGCGGGAGGGCCCTACGAGCAGTACTTC. It specifies CASSLVAGGPYEQYF.

This clone appeared a single time. A read error is likely here: a far larger clone is one base away. This chain connects TRBV19 to TRBJ1-1; TRBD1 is a possible D gene (5 bases). Germline-derived CDR1 and CDR2 are LNHDA and SQIVND (reference sequence). This CDR3 is built from 17 residues. V lost 6 bases to trimming and J lost 1 base, with 21 bases between them. CDR3 bases: TGTGCCAGTAGCTGGCGGATGACACAGGTTACGAACACTGAAGCTTTCTTT. Protein: CASSWRMTQVTNTEAFF.

This clone was seen once. The chain combines TRBV25-1 with TRBJ2-2; 9 bases are a match to TRBD2. The junction had 4 bases not matched to a gene; V was cut back by 8 bases and J by 3 bases. CDR1 is MGHDK, CDR2 SYGVNS, per germline. CDR3 length: 14 residues. The CDR3 loop reads CASSRLADTGELFF. The CDR3, as DNA: TGTGCCAGCTCAAGACTAGCGGACACCGGGGAGCTGTTTTTT.

This clone was seen once. The chain employs TRBV2 and TRBJ2-5, with a weak D call TRBD1 (5 bases). V lost 6 bases and J lost 5, with 10 bases in between. Germline V gene lookup returns CDR1 SNHLY and CDR2 FYNNEI. This CDR3 contains 12 residues. The CDR3 DNA follows: TGTGCCAGCAGGTTAGGGGATGAGACCCAGTACTTC. It is translated as CASRLGDETQYF.

The chain recombines TRBV28 with TRBJ2-7; 12 bases fit TRBD1. After removal of 8 bases from V and 3 bases from J, the junction contained 8 bases not matched to a gene. This CDR3 comprises 15 residues. Germline V CDR1 and CDR2: MDHEN, SYDVKM. DNA for the CDR3: TGTGCCAGCGGGACAGGGGGCGCCGTTATCTACGAGCAGTACTTC. It encodes CASGTGGAVIYEQYF.

The chain joins TRBV2 to TRBJ2-2; D gene uncertain. There are 15 residues in the CDR3. Trimming removed 2 bases at V and 5 bases at J, with 12 bases between. Per the germline V gene, CDR1 is SNHLY and CDR2 is FYNNEI. CDR3 sequence: CASSETWARTGELFF. CDR3 nucleotide sequence: TGTGCCAGCAGTGAAACGTGGGCGCGGACCGGGGAGCTGTTTTTT. The full variable domain, its missing parts supplied by reference TRBV2 and TRBJ2-2, is EPEVTQTPSHQVTQMGQEVILRCVPISNHLYFYWYRQILGQKVEFLVSFYNNEISEKSEIFDDQFSVERPDGSNFTLKIRSTKLEDSAMYFCASSETWARTGELFFGEGSRLTVL.

V is TRBV5-1 and J is TRBJ2-3, with TRBD2 matching 10 bases. This CDR3 is 15 amino acids long. Germline V gene lookup returns CDR1 SGHRS and CDR2 YFSETQ. With 4 bases clipped from V and 3 bases from J, the junction kept 5 bases outside the gene matches. DNA for the CDR3: TGCGCCAGCAGCACCGGACTAGCGGTTACAGATACGCAGTATTTT. This sequence encodes CASSTGLAVTDTQYF.

Concerning this clone itself: Additional DNA sequences in this sample encode the identical CDR3. The chain recombines TRBV7-3 with TRBJ2-1; D unresolved. The CDR3 spans 14 residues. Trimming cost V 1 base and J 2 bases, with 6 bases left between them. Germline V gene sequence: CDR1 SGHTA, CDR2 FQGTGA. CDR3 in DNA: TGTGCCAGCAGCTTAAGTCCTACCTACAATGAGCAGTTCTTC. This codes for CASSLSPTYNEQFF. The full variable domain, rest sourced from reference TRBV7-3 and TRBJ2-1, is GAGVSQTPSNKVTEKGKYVELRCDPISGHTALYWYRQSLGQGPEFLIYFQGTGAADDSGLPNDRFFAVRPEGSVSTLKIQRTERGDSAVYLCASSLSPTYNEQFFGPGTRLTVL.

To note about this clone: This likely reflects a read error, since a far larger clone is one base away. Distinct nucleotide sequences in the sample also encode this CDR3. CDR3 nucleotide sequence: TGCAGCGTTGCCACGGGGGCAGCAAACACTGAAGCTTTCTTT. Translating gives CSVATGAANTEAFF. This chain links TRBV29-1 with TRBJ1-1; D is perhaps TRBD1 (6 bases). Trimming pared 4 bases from V and 2 bases from J, leaving 14 bases between. Looked up from germline, CDR1 is SQVTM and CDR2 is ANQGSEA. The CDR3 consists of 14 residues.